One sample yielded the 10 T cell receptor beta chains listed below, sequenced in a study of tumor-infiltrating lymphocytes in primary liver carcinoma (dated by TCRdb to about 2017). The sequencer listed for this sample is Illumina HiSeq 2500. Starting from around 500 ng total RNA, TCRbeta-specific cDNA was produced by reverse transcription with a constant-region primer and ProtoScript II reverse transcriptase. Three nested multiplex PCR rounds, following a slightly modified ARM-PCR procedure, were used to build the TCRbeta libraries. Each of the first two PCR rounds ran for approximately 9 cycles using multiplex TRBV1-TRBV30 forward primers together with a Cbeta reverse primer. TCRdb trimmed public reads at Q25 via fastp, called clones via MiXCR and kept in-frame beta chains. Entries are consolidated by CDR3 protein sequence, retaining the most common genes and DNA. This sample has 310,000 or so distinct CDR3 sequences in its table, and roughly 60% of those were observed once. The ten most abundant clones make up over 15% of the sample.

RNA from unsorted whole blood was extracted with TRIzol reagent, and germline DNA was obtained with the DNeasy Blood & Tissue kit. Sequenced sample: peripheral blood. The receptors shown here come from a woman aged 25 to 39 with primary liver carcinoma and hepatitis B virus infection.

Points on this clonotype: The junction shows a germline mismatch at one end, possibly a read error. The genes are TRBV11-1 and TRBJ2-1; no definite D call. Germline lookup yields CDR1 SGHAT and CDR2 FQDESV (reference sequence). This CDR3 region has 12 residues. CDR3: CANSINDNEHFF. CDR3 in DNA: TGTGCCAACAGCATTAACGACAATGAGCACTTCTTC.

Comment on this clonotype: An end of the junction differs from the germline gene, which may be a read error. The V gene is TRBV4-1, the J gene TRBJ2-5, with 12 bases fitting TRBD2. Germline values: CDR1 MGHRA, CDR2 YSYEKL. The CDR3 totals 17 residues. CDR3 region: CASSKDHGTSGSETRYF. The CDR3 DNA reads TGCGCCAGCAGCAAAGATCATGGGACTAGCGGGTCAGAGACCCGGTACTTC.

The chain carries TRBV11-2 and TRBJ2-7; TRBD2 agrees at 12 bases. Trimming at V came to 5 bases and at J to 12 bases, leaving 14 bases not matched to a gene. Germline-derived CDR1 and CDR2 are SGHAT and FQNNGV. The CDR3 has 15 residues. CDR3 region: CASSQTSGRRHVLYF. The CDR3 DNA is TGTGCCAGCAGCCAAACTAGCGGGAGGCGTCACGTGCTGTACTTC.

This clonotype was observed a single time. A read error may produce the germline difference seen at one junction end. The rearrangement uses TRBV29-1 and TRBJ1-5; D call uncertain. The CDR3 is 11 amino acids. CDR1 SQVTM and CDR2 ANQGSEA come from the germline V gene. The CDR3 protein is CSVPPDQPHHF. The CDR3 region has the DNA TGCAGCGTTCCCCCAGATCAGCCCCATCATTTT.

V usage is TRBV11-2 and J usage is TRBJ2-1, with TRBD2 identical over 8 bases. V gave up 2 bases and J gave up 8 bases; unmatched junction bases: 8. The length of the CDR3 is 15 residues. Per the germline V gene, CDR1 is SGHAT and CDR2 is FQNNGV. The CDR3 DNA reads as TGTGCCAGCAGCTTACAGAGGACTAGCTCCCATGAGCAGTTCTTC. Translated: CASSLQRTSSHEQFF.

A word on this clonotype: A much larger clone is a single base away; this may be a read error. The rearrangement joins TRBV11-2 to TRBJ2-7, with D hard to call. Germline values: CDR1 SGHAT, CDR2 FQNNGV. CDR3 length: 11 amino acids. CDR3 bases: TGTGCCAGCAGCCCTCTTTATGAGCAGCACTTC. Its protein is CASSPLYEQHF. The variable domain in full, with the rest retrieved from reference TRBV11-2 and TRBJ2-7, is EAGVAQSPRYKIIEKRQSVAFWCNPISGHATLYWYQQILGQGPKLLIQFQNNGVVDDSQLPKDRFSAERLKGVDSTLKIQPAKLEDSAVYLCASSPLYEQHFGPGTRLTVT.

The sample holds many counts of this clonotype. V is TRBV4-3 and J is TRBJ2-2; a possible D gene is TRBD1 (6 bases). CDR1 is LGHNA, CDR2 YSLEER, per germline. This CDR3 spans 17 amino acids. Trimming stripped 3 bases from V and 5 bases from J, with 19 bases between. CDR3 in DNA: TGCGCCAGCAGCCAGATAACAGGGTTGGTCAATACCGGGGAGCTGTTTTTT. Translation gives CASSQITGLVNTGELFF.

This clonotype was counted only a few times. CDR3 in amino acids: CASSLRVSGRGAAFF. In DNA, the CDR3 is TGTGCCAGCAGTTTACGAGTTTCAGGGCGGGGTGCAGCTTTCTTT. The chain joins TRBV12-3 or TRBV12-4 to TRBJ1-1; the D gene is possibly TRBD1 (5 bases). The germline V and J ends were trimmed by 2 bases and 10 bases, with 20 bases remaining between them. CDR3 length: 15 residues.

Comments on this clonotype: The CDR3 does not end in the conserved phenylalanine or tryptophan, so this is likely a read error. The chain has TRBV6-2 or TRBV6-3 and TRBJ2-2, with a possible D match to TRBD2 (6 bases). The CDR3 is made up of 13 amino acids. V was cut by 4 bases and J by 6 bases, with 9 bases left in between. Germline values: CDR1 MNHEY, CDR2 SVGEGT. Here the CDR3 DNA reads TGTGCCAGCAGTTTTTGGGGGGCCGGGGAGCTGTTTTCT. Its protein product is CASSFWGAGELFS.

J is TRBJ2-7 and V is TRBV4-1; D gene unclear. CDR3 length: 14 amino acids. With 0 bases removed from V and 0 bases from J, the gap between germline ends came to 6 bases. Per the germline V gene, CDR1 is MGHRA and CDR2 is YSYEKL. The CDR3, as DNA: TGCGCCAGCAGCCAAGATATTGACTCCTACGAGCAGTACTTC. Amino acid sequence: CASSQDIDSYEQYF.